The 11 T cell receptor beta chains below come from one sample, sequenced in a study of control samples from healthy donors and cancer patients. The data were produced by immunoSEQ multiplex PCR, yet TCRdb's version contains in-frame clones alone and is incomplete. The sample has about 86,000 clones, over 90% seen once; the top ten hold approximately 1.5%. The sequencing sample was made of blood. These TCRs come from a woman aged 25-40 years in good health.

The V call is TRBV3-1 (or the pseudogene TRBV3-2), the J call TRBJ1-2, with TRBD1 as a possible D gene (5 bases). CDR1 and CDR2 from the germline V gene are LGHDT and YNNKEL (reference sequence). The CDR3 sequence is 15 residues long. The germline V and J ends were trimmed by 3 bases and 0 bases, with 11 bases remaining between them. DNA for the CDR3: TGTGCCAGCAGCCAGCGGGGCGAAGCTAACTATGGCTACACCTTC. It is translated as CASSQRGEANYGYTF.

This chain links TRBV10-3 with TRBJ2-7; D is uncertain. This CDR3 has 15 residues. The V gene's germline CDR1 is ENHRY and CDR2 SYGVKD. The V and J ends lost 3 bases and 1 base respectively, with 13 bases between them. Here the CDR3 reads CAISERSDGSYEQYF. The CDR3 DNA is TGTGCCATCAGTGAACGGTCCGACGGATCCTACGAGCAGTACTTC.

The chain employs TRBV19 and TRBJ2-1; D tentatively fits TRBD1 or TRBD2 (5 bases each). Trimming cost V 0 bases and J 3 bases, with 18 bases left between them. In germline, CDR1 is LNHDA, CDR2 SQIVND (reference sequence). The CDR3 extends over 18 amino acids. For the CDR3, the DNA is TGTGCCAGTAGTATAGATATCACGTCGGGACCCCTCTACAATGAGCAGTTCTTC. Residues: CASSIDITSGPLYNEQFF.

The chain combines TRBV24-1 with TRBJ2-1, with D unresolved. Trimming cost V 2 bases and J 0 bases, with 10 bases left between them. Germline CDR1 reads KGHDR; CDR2 reads SFDVKD. The CDR3 runs 16 residues. CDR3 bases: TGTGCCACCAGTGATTCGAGGAGAGGCTCCTACAATGAGCAGTTCTTC. Translating it yields CATSDSRRGSYNEQFF.

V gene TRBV5-1 combines with J gene TRBJ2-3; D is undetermined. The germline CDR1 and CDR2 sequences are SGHRS and YFSETQ. CDR3 length: 14 residues. The ends were cut back, 1 base at V and 4 bases at J, with 10 bases in the middle. The CDR3: CASSLRVAPDTQYF. The CDR3 region has the DNA TGCGCCAGCAGCTTGAGGGTGGCCCCAGATACGCAGTATTTT. Full variable domain (rest looked up from reference TRBV5-1 and TRBJ2-3): KAGVTQTPRYLIKTRGQQVTLSCSPISGHRSVSWYQQTPGQGLQFLFEYFSETQRNKGNFPGRFSGRQFSNSRSEMNVSTLELGDSALYLCASSLRVAPDTQYFGPGTRLTVL.

Here the CDR3 reads CASRRSNTEAFF. The DNA for the CDR3 is TGTGCCAGCAGGAGAAGTAACACTGAAGCTTTCTTT. V is TRBV12-3 or TRBV12-4 and J is TRBJ1-1; no firm D call. V gave up 6 bases and J gave up 2 bases, with 7 bases separating them. The CDR3 is 12 residues long.

The genes are TRBV6-5 and TRBJ2-5; the D gene is possibly TRBD2 (6 bases). Trimming took 2 bases from V and 2 from J, leaving 9 bases between them. This CDR3 spans 14 amino acids. Germline CDR1 MNHEY, CDR2 SVGAGI. The CDR3 reads CASSYGGAQETQYF. The CDR3, as DNA: TGTGCCAGCAGTTACGGCGGGGCGCAAGAGACCCAGTACTTC.

The chain carries TRBV5-6 and TRBJ1-1; D ambiguous. Deletions cut 2 bases from V and 5 bases from J, with 10 bases between. The germline CDR1 and CDR2 sequences are SGHDT and YYEEEE. The CDR3 sequence is 13 residues long. The CDR3 sequence: CASSLGMGTEAFF. CDR3 nucleotide sequence: TGTGCCAGCAGCTTAGGGATGGGGACTGAAGCTTTCTTT.

The rearrangement links TRBV5-1 to TRBJ2-5; D ambiguous. This CDR3 is built from 11 residues. With 4 bases removed from V and 5 bases from J, the gap between germline ends came to 6 bases. Germline CDR1 and CDR2: SGHRS and YFSETQ. CDR3 sequence (DNA): TGCGCCAGCAGCAAAACGGAGACCCAGTACTTC. Translating it yields CASSKTETQYF.

The genes are TRBV6-1 and TRBJ2-7, with 8 positions matching TRBD1. V was pared by 3 bases and J by 4 bases, with 11 bases of the junction left unmatched. CDR1 and CDR2 from the germline V gene are MNHNS and SASEGT. The CDR3 is 16 residues long. This chain's CDR3 is CASSDGQGAYPYEQYF. The DNA of the CDR3 is TGTGCCAGCAGTGATGGGCAGGGGGCGTATCCGTACGAGCAGTACTTC.

This chain links TRBV3-1 (or the pseudogene TRBV3-2) with TRBJ2-2; D gene uncertain. This CDR3 is 15 amino acids long. V gave up 1 base and J gave up 1 base, with 7 bases separating them. CDR1 is LGHDT and CDR2 is YNNKEL in the germline V gene (reference sequence). CDR3 residues: CASSQVGGNTGELFF. In DNA, the CDR3 is TGTGCCAGCAGCCAAGTTGGCGGGAACACCGGGGAGCTGTTTTTT.